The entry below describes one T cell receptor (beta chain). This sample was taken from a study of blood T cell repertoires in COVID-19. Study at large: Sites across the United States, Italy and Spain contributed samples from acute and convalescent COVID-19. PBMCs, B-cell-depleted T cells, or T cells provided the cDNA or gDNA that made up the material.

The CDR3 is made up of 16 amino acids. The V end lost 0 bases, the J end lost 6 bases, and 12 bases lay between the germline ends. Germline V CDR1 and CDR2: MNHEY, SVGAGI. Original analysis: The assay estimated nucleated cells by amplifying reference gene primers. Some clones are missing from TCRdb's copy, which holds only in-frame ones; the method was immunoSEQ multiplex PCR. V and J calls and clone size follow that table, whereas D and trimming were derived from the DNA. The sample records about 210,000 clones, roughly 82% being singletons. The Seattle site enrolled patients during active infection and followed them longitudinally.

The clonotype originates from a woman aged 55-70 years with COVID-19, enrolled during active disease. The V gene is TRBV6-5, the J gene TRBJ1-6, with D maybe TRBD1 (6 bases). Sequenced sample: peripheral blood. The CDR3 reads CASSYSGGAGNSPLHF. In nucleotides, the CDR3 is TGTGCCAGCAGTTACTCTGGGGGCGCCGGTAATTCACCCCTCCACTTT.